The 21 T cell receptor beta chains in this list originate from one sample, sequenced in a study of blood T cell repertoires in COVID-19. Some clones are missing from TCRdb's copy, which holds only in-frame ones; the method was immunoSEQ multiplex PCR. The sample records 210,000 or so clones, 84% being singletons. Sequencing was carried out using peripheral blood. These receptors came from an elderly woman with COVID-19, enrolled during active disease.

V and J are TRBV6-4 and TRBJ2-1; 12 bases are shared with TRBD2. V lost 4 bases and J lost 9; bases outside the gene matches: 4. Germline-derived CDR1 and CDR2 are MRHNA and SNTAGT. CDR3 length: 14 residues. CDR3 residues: CASSGLAGDFEQFF. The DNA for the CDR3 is TGTGCCAGCAGTGGACTAGCGGGAGACTTTGAGCAGTTCTTC.

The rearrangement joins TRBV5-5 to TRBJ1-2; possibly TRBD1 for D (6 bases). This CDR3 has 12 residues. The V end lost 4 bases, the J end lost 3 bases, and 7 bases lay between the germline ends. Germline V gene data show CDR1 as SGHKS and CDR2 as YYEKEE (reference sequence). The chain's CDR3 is CASSGQHYGYTF. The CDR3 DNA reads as TGTGCCAGCAGCGGACAGCACTATGGCTACACCTTC.

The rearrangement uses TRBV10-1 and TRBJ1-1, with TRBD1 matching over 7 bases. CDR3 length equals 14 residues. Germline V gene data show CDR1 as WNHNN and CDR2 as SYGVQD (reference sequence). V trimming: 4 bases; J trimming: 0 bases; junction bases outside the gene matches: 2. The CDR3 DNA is TGCGCCAGCAGTGTGGGACAGATGAACACTGAAGCTTTCTTT. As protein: CASSVGQMNTEAFF.

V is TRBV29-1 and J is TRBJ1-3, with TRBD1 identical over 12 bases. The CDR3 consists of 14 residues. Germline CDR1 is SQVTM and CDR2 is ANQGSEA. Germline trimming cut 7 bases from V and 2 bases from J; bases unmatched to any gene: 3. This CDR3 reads CSAGTGGPGNTIYF. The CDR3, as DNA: TGCAGCGCAGGGACAGGGGGCCCTGGAAACACCATATATTTT.

CDR3 DNA: TGTGCCAGCAGTCTCGTCGAGGGCTCTGGAAACACCATATATTTT. It encodes CASSLVEGSGNTIYF. The chain couples TRBV5-4 to TRBJ1-3; D remains ambiguous. The CDR3 spans 15 residues. Germline CDR1 SGHNT, CDR2 YYREEE (reference sequence). Trimming removed 5 bases from V and 0 bases from J, with 12 bases in between.

The CDR3: CASSSLAGGYTGELFF. CDR3 in DNA: TGTGCCAGCAGCTCCTTAGCGGGAGGGTACACCGGGGAGCTGTTTTTT. The chain employs TRBV5-5 and TRBJ2-2, with TRBD2 matching 11 bases. Germline V gives CDR1 SGHKS, CDR2 YYEKEE (reference sequence). J gave up 3 bases and V 3 bases, and 4 bases lay outside the gene matches. The CDR3 covers 16 residues.

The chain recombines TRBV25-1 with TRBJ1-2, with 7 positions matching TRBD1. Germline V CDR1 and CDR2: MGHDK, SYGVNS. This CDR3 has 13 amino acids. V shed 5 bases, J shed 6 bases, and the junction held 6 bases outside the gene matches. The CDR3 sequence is CASSPRDSHGYTF. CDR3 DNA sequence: TGTGCCAGCAGTCCCCGGGACAGCCATGGCTACACCTTC.

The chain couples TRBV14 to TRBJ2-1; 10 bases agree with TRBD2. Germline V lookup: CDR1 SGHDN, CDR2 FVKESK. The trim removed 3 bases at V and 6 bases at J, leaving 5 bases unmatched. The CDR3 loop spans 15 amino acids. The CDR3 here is CASSHLAGDLNEQFF. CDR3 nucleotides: TGTGCCAGCAGCCATCTAGCGGGGGACCTCAATGAGCAGTTCTTC.

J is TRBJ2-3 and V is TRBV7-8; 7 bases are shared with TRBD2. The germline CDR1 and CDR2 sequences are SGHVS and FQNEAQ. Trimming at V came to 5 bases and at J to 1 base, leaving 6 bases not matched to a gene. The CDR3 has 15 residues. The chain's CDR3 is CASSRPRGGTDTQYF. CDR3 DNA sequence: TGTGCCAGCAGCCGACCCCGGGGGGGCACAGATACGCAGTATTTT. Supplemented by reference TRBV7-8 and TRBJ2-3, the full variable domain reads GAGVSQSPRYKVAKRGQDVALRCDPISGHVSLFWYQQALGQGPEFLTYFQNEAQLDKSGLPSDRFFAERPEGSVSTLKIQRTQQEDSAVYLCASSRPRGGTDTQYFGPGTRLTVL.

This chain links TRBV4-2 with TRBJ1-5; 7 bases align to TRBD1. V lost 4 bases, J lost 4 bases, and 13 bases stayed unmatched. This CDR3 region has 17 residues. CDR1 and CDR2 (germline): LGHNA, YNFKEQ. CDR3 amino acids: CASSPMGGGGGNQPQHF. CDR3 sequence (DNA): TGTGCCAGCAGCCCGATGGGAGGAGGGGGCGGGAATCAGCCCCAGCATTTT.

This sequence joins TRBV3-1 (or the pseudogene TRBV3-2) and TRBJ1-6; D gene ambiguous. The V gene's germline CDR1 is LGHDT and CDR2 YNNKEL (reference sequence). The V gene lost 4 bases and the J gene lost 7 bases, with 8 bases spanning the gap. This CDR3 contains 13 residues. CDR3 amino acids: CASSLRSNSPLHF. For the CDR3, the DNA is TGTGCCAGCAGCCTTCGGTCCAATTCACCCCTCCACTTT.

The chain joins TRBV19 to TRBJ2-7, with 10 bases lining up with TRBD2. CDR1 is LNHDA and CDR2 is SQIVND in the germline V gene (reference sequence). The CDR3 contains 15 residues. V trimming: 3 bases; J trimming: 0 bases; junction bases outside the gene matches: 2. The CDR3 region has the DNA TGTGCCAGTAGTATGCTAGCGGGAGCCTCCTACGAGCAGTACTTC. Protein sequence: CASSMLAGASYEQYF.

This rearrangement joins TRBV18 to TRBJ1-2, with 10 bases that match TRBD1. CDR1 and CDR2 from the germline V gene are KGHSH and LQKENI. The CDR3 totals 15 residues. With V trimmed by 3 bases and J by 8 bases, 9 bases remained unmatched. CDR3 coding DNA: TGTGCCAGCTCACCGGGACAGGGGAGAAGTGAGGGCTACACCTTC. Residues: CASSPGQGRSEGYTF. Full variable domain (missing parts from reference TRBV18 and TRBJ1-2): NAGVMQNPRHLVRRRGQEARLRCSPMKGHSHVYWYRQLPEEGLKFMVYLQKENIIDESGMPKERFSAEFPKEGPSILRIQQVVRGDSAAYFCASSPGQGRSEGYTFGSGTRLTVV.

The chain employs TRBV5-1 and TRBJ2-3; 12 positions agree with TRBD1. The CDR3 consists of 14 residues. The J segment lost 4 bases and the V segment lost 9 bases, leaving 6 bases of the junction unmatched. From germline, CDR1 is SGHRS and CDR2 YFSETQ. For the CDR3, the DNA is TGCGCCACCCGGGACAGGGGGCGCCCAGATACGCAGTATTTT. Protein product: CATRDRGRPDTQYF.

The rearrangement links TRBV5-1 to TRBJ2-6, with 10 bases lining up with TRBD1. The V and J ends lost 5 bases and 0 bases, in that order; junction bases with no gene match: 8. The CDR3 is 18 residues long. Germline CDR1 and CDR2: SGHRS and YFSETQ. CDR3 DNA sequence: TGCGCCAGCAGGCGGGACAGGGGCGATTTCTCTGGGGCCAACGTCCTGACTTTC. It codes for CASRRDRGDFSGANVLTF.

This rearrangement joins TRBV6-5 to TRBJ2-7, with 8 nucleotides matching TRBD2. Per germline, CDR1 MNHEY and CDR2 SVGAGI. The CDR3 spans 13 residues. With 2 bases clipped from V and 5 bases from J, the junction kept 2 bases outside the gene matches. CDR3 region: CASSYGLADEQYF. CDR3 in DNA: TGTGCCAGCAGTTACGGACTAGCAGACGAGCAGTACTTC.

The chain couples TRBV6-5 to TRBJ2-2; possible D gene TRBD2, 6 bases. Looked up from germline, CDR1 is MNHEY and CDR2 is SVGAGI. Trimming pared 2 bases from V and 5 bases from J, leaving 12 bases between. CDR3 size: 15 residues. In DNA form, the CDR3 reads TGTGCCAGCAGTTACGCGGAGGGTAGGACCGGGGAGCTGTTTTTT. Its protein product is CASSYAEGRTGELFF.

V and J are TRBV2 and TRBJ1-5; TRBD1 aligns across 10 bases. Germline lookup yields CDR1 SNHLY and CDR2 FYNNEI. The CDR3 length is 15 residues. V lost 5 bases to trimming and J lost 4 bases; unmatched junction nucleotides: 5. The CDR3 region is CASSRDRGRNQPQHF. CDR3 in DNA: TGTGCCAGCAGTAGGGACAGGGGAAGAAATCAGCCCCAGCATTTT.

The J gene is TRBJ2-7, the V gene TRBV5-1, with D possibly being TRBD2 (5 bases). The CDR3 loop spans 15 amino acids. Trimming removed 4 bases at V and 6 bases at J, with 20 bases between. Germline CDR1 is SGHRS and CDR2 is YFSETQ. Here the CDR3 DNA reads TGCGCCAGCAGCGGCGGGCCCCGTAGCCTCCGCGAGCAGTACTTC. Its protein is CASSGGPRSLREQYF.

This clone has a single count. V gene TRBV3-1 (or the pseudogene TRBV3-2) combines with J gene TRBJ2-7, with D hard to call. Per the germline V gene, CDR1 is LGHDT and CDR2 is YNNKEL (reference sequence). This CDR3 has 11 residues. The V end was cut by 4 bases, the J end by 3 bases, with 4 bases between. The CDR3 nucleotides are TGTGCCAGCAGCCTCCGCTACGAGCAGTACTTC. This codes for CASSLRYEQYF.

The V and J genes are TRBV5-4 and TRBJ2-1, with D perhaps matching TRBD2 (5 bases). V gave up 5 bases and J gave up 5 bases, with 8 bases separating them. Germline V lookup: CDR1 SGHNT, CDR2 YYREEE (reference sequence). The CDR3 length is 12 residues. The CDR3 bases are TGTGCCAGCAGGGGAGCCGACAATGAGCAGTTCTTC. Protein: CASRGADNEQFF.